This TCR beta chain was observed in a study of cytomegalovirus exposure and HLA in healthy donors. Overall study results and limits: It has been reported that TCR beta sequences accurately predicted the HLA-A and HLA-B alleles of most subjects. Follow-up analysis later connected one missense variant in DCLRE1C with trimming of TCR beta V- and J-genes. CMV serostatus alone was available as immune exposure information.

As regards this clone: Its antigen is still unknown. The junction differs from germline at one of its ends, possibly a read error.

60 Vbeta and 13 Jbeta primers were used in PCR. The assay was immunoSEQ multiplex PCR, and TCRdb's table has in-frame clones only and misses some. Found here are roughly 150,000 clones, roughly four fifths of them singletons; the top ten hold approximately 2.3%. Per the germline V gene, CDR1 is LNHDA and CDR2 is SQIVND (reference sequence). The CDR3 runs to 15 residues. The V call is TRBV19, the J call TRBJ1-2; 8 bases agree with TRBD1. Sequencing was done on a sample of PBMCs. The clonotype comes from a male donor in good health and CMV-seronegative. The DNA for the CDR3 is TGTGCCAGTAGTATACAGGGGGCGGTTTTTTCGGGCTACGCCTTC. Translation: CASSIQGAVFSGYAF.